These T cell receptor beta chains were read from a single sample in a study of T cells in Graves' hyperthyroidism and ophthalmopathy. TCRdb re-derived calls from the multiplex PCR reads in MiXCR, one entry per CDR3 protein. The profile covers 150,000 or so distinct CDR3 sequences, with 22% appearing a single time and around 69% taken by the ten largest. The sample taken for sequencing was blood. These receptors all stem from a woman between 45 and 60 years old with Graves' hyperthyroidism that later progressed to Graves' ophthalmopathy. Each CDR3 is given with its conserved first and last residue. The order of the fields is D gene, clone size, V gene, J gene, CDR3 DNA, CDR3 protein. The D gene is left open where the match is weak. Expanded clones get a size class; other rows say once, few or many, or leave the size out.

.	few	TRBV5-1	TRBJ1-3	TGCGCCAGCAGCTTGGGACGGGGGGCCTCTGGAAACACCATATATTTT	CASSLGRGASGNTIYF
.	.	TRBV28	TRBJ2-7	TGTGCCAGCAGTTTTGTCCGCCCTCCTGGTGAGCAGTACTTC	CASSFVRPPGEQYF
TRBD1	many	TRBV2	TRBJ1-1	TGTGCCAGCAGAACGGACAGGATGAACACTGAAGCTTTCTTT	CASRTDRMNTEAFF
.	.	TRBV20-1	TRBJ1-5	TGCAGTGCTAGGAGCGAGCAGGGAAGCAATCAGCCCCAGCATTTT	CSARSEQGSNQPQHF
TRBD2	many	TRBV2	TRBJ2-1	TGTGCCAGCAGTGGGACTAGACGCCTTTACAATGAGCAGTTCTTC	CASSGTRRLYNEQFF
.	few	TRBV9	TRBJ1-3	TGTGCCAGCAGCGTAGATCGTGGCTGCGGGCTGAGCGATTTGCTTGGAAACACCATATATTTT	CASSVDRGCGLSDLLGNTIYF
TRBD2	.	TRBV18	TRBJ2-6	TGTGCCAGCTCAATCACCGGGAGGCAAATCTCTGGGGCCAACGTCCTGACTTTC	CASSITGRQISGANVLTF
TRBD2	many	TRBV3-1	TRBJ2-1	TGTGCCAGCAGCCAAGGCGGGAGGGCAAATGAGCAGTTCTTC	CASSQGGRANEQFF
TRBD1	many	TRBV20-1	TRBJ1-1	TGCAGTGCCCTCGGGGACAGCCTATATGAAGCTTTCTTT	CSALGDSLYEAFF
.	many	TRBV20-1	TRBJ1-5	TGCAGTGCTAGAGGGGATCGCAATCAGCCCCAGCATTTT	CSARGDRNQPQHF
TRBD1	many	TRBV28	TRBJ2-7	TGTGCCAGCAGGACAGGGGAGGCGGTGGGCTACGAGCAGTACTTC	CASRTGEAVGYEQYF
.	few	TRBV13	TRBJ2-7	TGTGCCAGCAGCCCCAGGGGTAACAGGGGAGGGGAGCAGTACTTC	CASSPRGNRGGEQYF
TRBD1	many	TRBV7-6	TRBJ1-1	TGTGCCAGCAGCCGACTGACAGGGGGCACCACTGAAGCTTTCTTT	CASSRLTGGTTEAFF
.	few	TRBV5-6	TRBJ1-5	TGTGCCAGCAGCTTGGCGGGGGGAGGCAATCAGCCCCAGCATTTT	CASSLAGGGNQPQHF
.	many	TRBV12-3/TRBV12-4	TRBJ2-1	TGTGCCAGCAGTTTCTCGGGGGAAAAGCAGTTCTTC	CASSFSGEKQFF
.	few	TRBV20-1	TRBJ1-1	TGCAGTGCTAGAGTTGGCGGGGGGAGCACTGAAGCTTTCTTT	CSARVGGGSTEAFF
.	.	TRBV20-1	TRBJ1-6	TGCAGTGCTAGATCCGGTCCGAGCTCCTATAATTCACCCCTCCACTTT	CSARSGPSSYNSPLHF
.	few	TRBV10-3	TRBJ2-4	TGTGCCATCGCGTTAGGGCAGTCCGGGGACATTCAGTACTTC	CAIALGQSGDIQYF
.	.	TRBV11-2	TRBJ2-1	TGTGCCAGCAGCTTAATGGGCGCCAGCTCCTACAATGAGCAGTTCTTC	CASSLMGASSYNEQFF
.	few	TRBV14	TRBJ2-3	TGTGCCAGCAGCCACGGGGAAGCGCTGGGAGATACGCAGTATTTT	CASSHGEALGDTQYF
.	many	TRBV27	TRBJ2-4	TGTGCCACCAGCATGGTGCCCCCCGGGGAAGAGGGGGAAAACATTCAGTACTTC	CATSMVPPGEEGENIQYF
TRBD1	many	TRBV6-1	TRBJ1-5	TGTGCCAGCATGGGACAGACCAATCAGCCCCAGCATTTT	CASMGQTNQPQHF
TRBD1	many	TRBV12-3/TRBV12-4	TRBJ2-5	TGTGCCAGCAGTTTAGTGGACAGGGGGCTTCAAGAGACCCAGTACTTC	CASSLVDRGLQETQYF
TRBD1	many	TRBV30	TRBJ2-7	TGTGCCTGGAAGGGACAGGGATCCGAGCAGTACTTC	CAWKGQGSEQYF
TRBD1	many	TRBV6-1	TRBJ2-7	TGTGCCAGCAGTCCTTCCGAGCCGGGACAGGGTTCATCCGAGCAGTACTTC	CASSPSEPGQGSSEQYF
TRBD2	few	TRBV4-3	TRBJ2-7	TGCGCCAGCAGCCGGGACTATACTAGCGGGGGGTACGAGCAGTACTTC	CASSRDYTSGGYEQYF
.	many	TRBV6-1	TRBJ2-5	TGTGCCAGCAGAAGGGCGGGGGAGACCCAGTACTTC	CASRRAGETQYF
.	many	TRBV12-3/TRBV12-4	TRBJ2-3	TGTGCCAGCAGTTTCAACTTCCTCTCCACAGATACGCAGTATTTT	CASSFNFLSTDTQYF
TRBD1	few	TRBV4-1	TRBJ2-3	TGCGCCAGCAGCCAGGAACCGGGACAGGGGGCAGATACGCAGTATTTT	CASSQEPGQGADTQYF
.	many	TRBV4-1	TRBJ2-7	TGCGCCAGCAGCCAAGTGGAGCAGCCCTCCTACGAGCAGTACTTC	CASSQVEQPSYEQYF
TRBD1	many	TRBV7-2	TRBJ2-7	TGTGCCAGCAGCTTAGGTAACAGGGGCCACGAGCAGTACTTC	CASSLGNRGHEQYF
.	few	TRBV7-6	TRBJ2-1	TGTGCCAGCAGCTTAGGTAGAGGAGGGTATTCCCTAGGAAATGAGCAGTTCTTC	CASSLGRGGYSLGNEQFF
.	.	TRBV19	TRBJ1-2	TGTGCCAGCCTCCCCTCGGGGGACCACTCTAACTATGGCTACACCTTC	CASLPSGDHSNYGYTF
TRBD2	few	TRBV5-1	TRBJ2-3	TGCGCCAGCAGCTTGACGGGGACTAGCGGGATCACAGATACGCAGTATTTT	CASSLTGTSGITDTQYF
.	many	TRBV18	TRBJ1-5	TGTGCCAGCTCACCAGGACAAGGATGGAATCAGCCCCAGCATTTT	CASSPGQGWNQPQHF
.	.	TRBV9	TRBJ1-1	TGTGCCAGCAGCCCAGGGACGCGAGAGAACACTGAAGCTTTCTTT	CASSPGTRENTEAFF
TRBD2	few	TRBV11-2	TRBJ2-7	TGTGCCAGCAGCCGAAGCGGGACTAGCGGGAACTACGAGCAGTACTTC	CASSRSGTSGNYEQYF
.	many	TRBV3-1	TRBJ2-3	TGTGCCAGCAGCCAAGGGGCGGGATCTAGCACAGATACGCAGTATTTT	CASSQGAGSSTDTQYF
TRBD2	.	TRBV7-3	TRBJ2-7	TGTGCCAGCAGCGCCGGGACTAGCGTCACCTACGAGCAGTACTTC	CASSAGTSVTYEQYF
.	.	TRBV5-6	TRBJ1-2	TGTGCCAGCAGTGCCGGGAACTATGGCTACACCTTC	CASSAGNYGYTF
.	.	TRBV10-3	TRBJ1-2	TGTGCCATCAGTGAGTGGACGGGAGGAAACTATGGCTACACCTTC	CAISEWTGGNYGYTF
.	many	TRBV11-2	TRBJ2-2	TGTGCCAGCAGCTTAGGAGTTACCGGGGAGCTGTTTTTT	CASSLGVTGELFF
.	few	TRBV7-9	TRBJ2-2	TGTGCCAGCAGCTTACTGCGTGCGGTCACCGGGGAGCTGTTTTTT	CASSLLRAVTGELFF
.	many	TRBV10-3	TRBJ2-5	TGTGCCATCAGTGAGTCTCTAGAGACCCAGTACTTC	CAISESLETQYF
.	.	TRBV20-1	TRBJ1-5	TGCAGTGCTACACCCACCAGTGGACTTTCAAATCAGCCCCAGCATTTT	CSATPTSGLSNQPQHF
.	many	TRBV2	TRBJ1-1	TGTGCCAGCAGTGATAACGGTTTTACTGAAGCTTTCTTT	CASSDNGFTEAFF
.	.	TRBV4-1	TRBJ2-7	TGCGCCAGCAGCCAACCCAGTCGGGGGGCGACTAGGGGCTACGAGCAGTACTTC	CASSQPSRGATRGYEQYF
TRBD2	few	TRBV12-3/TRBV12-4	TRBJ2-7	TGTGCCAGCAGTTTAGGGACTAGCGGGAGGAACCGCGAGCAGTACTTC	CASSLGTSGRNREQYF
.	few	TRBV24-1	TRBJ2-1	TGTGCCACCAGTACGGGTTCCCTCTACAATGAGCAGTTCTTC	CATSTGSLYNEQFF
.	.	TRBV12-3/TRBV12-4	TRBJ2-6	TGTGCCAGCAGTTTAGCTCAGGCTGGGGCCAACGTCCTGACTTTC	CASSLAQAGANVLTF
.	few	TRBV24-1	TRBJ2-1	TGTGCCACCAGTGAAACAACTCTGGGGCCCCTCTACAATGAGCAGTTCTTC	CATSETTLGPLYNEQFF
TRBD1	many	TRBV2	TRBJ1-1	TGTGCCAGCAATAGGGACAGGAACACTGAAGCTTTCTTT	CASNRDRNTEAFF
TRBD1	once	TRBV4-1	TRBJ1-5	TGCGCCAGCAGAAAGACCGGGACAGAGAATCAGCCCCAGCATTTT	CASRKTGTENQPQHF
TRBD1	.	TRBV7-2	TRBJ1-1	TGTGCCAGCAGCTTAGCGCAGGGGGTCACTGAAGCTTTCTTT	CASSLAQGVTEAFF
TRBD2	many	TRBV11-2	TRBJ2-7	TGTGCCAGCAGCTTACAGGGACTAGCGGGAGGTGAGCAGTACTTC	CASSLQGLAGGEQYF
.	many	TRBV2	TRBJ1-1	TGTGCCAGAAACAAGGGACGGATGGAGACTGAAGCTTTCTTT	CARNKGRMETEAFF
TRBD2	few	TRBV20-1	TRBJ2-1	TGCAGTGCGGTTCCACGGACTAGCGGGACCTACAATGAGCAGTTCTTC	CSAVPRTSGTYNEQFF
.	.	TRBV7-2	TRBJ2-5	TGTGCCAGCAGCGGGCGGGTCGCGGAGACCCAGTACTTC	CASSGRVAETQYF
.	many	TRBV11-2	TRBJ1-2	TGTGCCAGCACGTGGTCTACCGCTAACTATGGCTACACCTTC	CASTWSTANYGYTF